The 18 T cell receptor beta chains reported below all come from one sample, sequenced in a study of T cells in Graves' hyperthyroidism and ophthalmopathy. Amplification targeted TCR beta CDR3 regions from RNA transcripts. The HTBI primer set drove a first-round RT-PCR of the TCR CDR3. Via MiXCR, TCRdb re-called the multiplex PCR reads, giving one row per CDR3 protein. The sample records approximately 300,000 distinct CDR3 sequences, about 18% being singletons. The material sequenced was blood. These receptors all stem from a woman between 55 and 75 years old with Graves' ophthalmopathy.

This clonotype was recorded many times. V and J are TRBV18 and TRBJ1-2; D is unclear. Germline V gives CDR1 KGHSH, CDR2 LQKENI. Deletions cut 2 bases from V and 8 bases from J, with 15 bases between. This CDR3 is 14 amino acids long. CDR3 sequence: CASSPSRQWSGYTF. CDR3 coding DNA: TGTGCCAGCTCACCATCGAGACAATGGTCGGGCTACACCTTC.

This clonotype was observed at least ten times. The J gene is TRBJ2-1, the V gene TRBV7-9; D is unresolved. Trimming took 6 bases from V and 1 from J, leaving 4 bases between them. CDR1 is SEHNR, CDR2 FQNEAQ, per germline (reference sequence). The CDR3 contains 12 residues. The chain's CDR3 is CASRQSYNEQFF. CDR3 nucleotide sequence: TGTGCCAGCAGACAGTCCTACAATGAGCAGTTCTTC.

This clonotype has ten or more counts. V usage is TRBV2 and J usage is TRBJ2-7, with TRBD1 matching over 8 bases. This CDR3 comprises 14 residues. The V segment lost 6 bases and the J segment 3 bases; nucleotides outside the gene matches: 7. Germline V gene sequence: CDR1 SNHLY, CDR2 FYNNEI. The CDR3 DNA is TGTGCCAGCAGCGCCGGGACAGGCGTCTACGAGCAGTACTTC. Its protein is CASSAGTGVYEQYF.

This clonotype came up many times. The rearrangement links TRBV5-1 to TRBJ2-5, with 8 bases that match TRBD1. In germline, CDR1 is SGHRS, CDR2 YFSETQ. The CDR3 is 16 residues long. The junction had 10 bases not matched to a gene; V was cut back by 4 bases and J by 2 bases. The CDR3 loop reads CASSRQGSADQETQYF. The CDR3 DNA follows: TGCGCCAGCAGCCGACAGGGGTCAGCGGATCAAGAGACCCAGTACTTC. Complete variable domain (other parts from reference TRBV5-1 and TRBJ2-5): KAGVTQTPRYLIKTRGQQVTLSCSPISGHRSVSWYQQTPGQGLQFLFEYFSETQRNKGNFPGRFSGRQFSNSRSEMNVSTLELGDSALYLCASSRQGSADQETQYFGPGTRLLVL.

A note on this clonotype: A much larger clone lies a single base off, so this may be a read error. The chain has TRBV18 and TRBJ2-1; 10 nucleotides match TRBD2. The DNA end lines up better with TRBJ2-7; the J call may be wrong. In germline, CDR1 is KGHSH, CDR2 LQKENI. There are 16 residues in the CDR3. CDR3 sequence reads: CATGDSGRKSYNEQYF. The CDR3 DNA reads as TGTGCCACTGGGGATAGCGGGAGGAAGTCCTACAATGAGCAGTACTTC.

The sample holds many counts of this clonotype. The rearrangement links TRBV6-1 to TRBJ2-3, with 9 positions matching TRBD1. This CDR3 is built from 16 residues. Germline assignment: CDR1 MNHNS and CDR2 SASEGT. V dropped 4 bases and J dropped 4; count of bases not matched to a gene: 9. The chain's CDR3 is CASSVQGARLSDTQYF. The CDR3 nucleotides read TGTGCCAGCAGTGTACAGGGGGCGCGTTTATCAGATACGCAGTATTTT.

This clonotype has just a few counts. The chain uses TRBV29-1 and TRBJ1-4, with a possible D match to TRBD1 (6 bases). With 8 bases removed from V and 3 bases from J, the gap between germline ends came to 16 bases. The CDR3 extends over 14 amino acids. Germline V gene lookup returns CDR1 SQVTM and CDR2 ANQGSEA. The CDR3 nucleotides read TGCAGCATCCTAGGGGGGAACGCTAATGAAAAACTGTTTTTT. Its protein is CSILGGNANEKLFF.

The chain has TRBV24-1 and TRBJ2-3, with 8 positions matching TRBD2. The CDR3 contains 16 residues. Germline lookup yields CDR1 KGHDR and CDR2 SFDVKD. Germline trimming cut 2 bases from V and 4 bases from J; bases unmatched to any gene: 7. The CDR3 spells CATSDSSGGAADTQYF. CDR3 DNA sequence: TGTGCCACCAGTGATTCCTCCGGGGGGGCCGCAGATACGCAGTATTTT.

This chain connects TRBV4-3 to TRBJ1-5; TRBD1 might be the D (6 bases). The CDR3 runs 15 residues. Germline V lookup: CDR1 LGHNA, CDR2 YSLEER. V lost 0 bases and J lost 3, with 9 bases in between. This chain's CDR3 is CASSQDWTANQPQHF. The CDR3 DNA is TGCGCCAGCAGCCAAGATTGGACAGCCAATCAGCCCCAGCATTTT.

This clonotype was observed at least ten times. The J gene is TRBJ2-7, the V gene TRBV18; 7 bases map to TRBD1. V lost 8 bases to trimming and J lost 0 bases; unmatched junction nucleotides: 4. This CDR3 has 13 amino acids. Germline values: CDR1 KGHSH, CDR2 LQKENI. CDR3 sequence (DNA): TGTGCCAGCAGAAGGGACAGCTCCTACGAGCAGTACTTC. Protein product: CASRRDSSYEQYF.

V usage is TRBV20-1 and J usage is TRBJ2-7; 7 bases line up with TRBD1. V was pared by 0 bases and J by 1 base, with 3 bases of the junction left unmatched. This CDR3 spans 14 amino acids. Germline-derived CDR1 and CDR2 are DFQATT and SNEGSKA (reference sequence). This CDR3 is CSAREGQRSYEQYF. The CDR3 DNA sequence: TGCAGTGCTAGAGAGGGACAGAGATCCTACGAGCAGTACTTC.

This clonotype appeared a few times. The V call is TRBV20-1, the J call TRBJ2-5, with 10 nucleotides matching TRBD2. CDR3 length: 14 amino acids. Looked up from germline, CDR1 is DFQATT and CDR2 is SNEGSKA (reference sequence). J gave up 4 bases and V 6 bases, and 8 bases lay outside the gene matches. Here the CDR3 DNA reads TGCAGTGCCCCCCTAGCGGGAGTGGGAGAGACCCAGTACTTC. This encodes CSAPLAGVGETQYF.

This clonotype showed up just a few times. This chain uses TRBV19 with TRBJ1-5; D is ambiguous. In germline, CDR1 is LNHDA, CDR2 SQIVND (reference sequence). This CDR3 spans 13 amino acids. V lost 5 bases, J lost 5 bases, and 10 bases lay in between. CDR3 bases: TGTGCCAGTAGTCAATCCGGATATCAGCCCCAGCATTTT. Amino acids: CASSQSGYQPQHF.

This chain uses TRBV29-1 with TRBJ2-2; 9 bases are shared with TRBD1. Germline V gene sequence: CDR1 SQVTM, CDR2 ANQGSEA. With V trimmed by 1 base and J by 7 bases, 10 bases remained unmatched. This CDR3 comprises 16 residues. In nucleotides, the CDR3 is TGCAGCGTTGAAGTCGTGGGACAGGGAGGAGTCGGGGAGCTGTTTTTT. Amino acid sequence: CSVEVVGQGGVGELFF.

This clonotype was seen repeatedly, ten times or more. The chain employs TRBV2 and TRBJ1-4; TRBD1 might be the D (6 bases). Germline-derived CDR1 and CDR2 are SNHLY and FYNNEI. V lost 7 bases to trimming and J lost 0 bases, with 12 bases between them. There are 15 residues in the CDR3. This chain's CDR3 is CASKKRTATNEKLFF. The CDR3 coding sequence is TGTGCCAGCAAAAAACGGACAGCAACTAATGAAAAACTGTTTTTT. The variable domain in full, completed from reference TRBV2 and TRBJ1-4, reads EPEVTQTPSHQVTQMGQEVILRCVPISNHLYFYWYRQILGQKVEFLVSFYNNEISEKSEIFDDQFSVERPDGSNFTLKIRSTKLEDSAMYFCASKKRTATNEKLFFGSGTQLSVL.

The chain links TRBV4-1 to TRBJ1-1; TRBD1 matches at 7 bases. Germline trimming cut 6 bases from V and 3 bases from J; bases unmatched to any gene: 1. Germline CDR1 and CDR2: MGHRA and YSYEKL. The CDR3 totals 12 residues. The CDR3 nucleotides read TGCGCCAGCAGAACAGGGGACACTGAAGCTTTCTTT. As protein: CASRTGDTEAFF.

This clonotype was counted only a few times. This CDR3 is CASSELAGEYNEQFF. The CDR3 bases are TGTGCCAGCAGTGAGTTAGCGGGGGAGTACAATGAGCAGTTCTTC. This chain connects TRBV25-1 to TRBJ2-1, with 9 bases identical to TRBD2. Germline CDR1 and CDR2: MGHDK and SYGVNS. CDR3 length equals 15 residues. After removal of 3 bases from V and 4 bases from J, the junction contained 4 bases not matched to a gene.

The gene calls are TRBV29-1 and TRBJ2-3, with D hard to call. Trimming stripped 4 bases from V and 3 bases from J, with 5 bases between. Germline-derived CDR1 and CDR2 are SQVTM and ANQGSEA. The CDR3 spans 11 residues. The CDR3 is CSVAKTDTQYF. The CDR3 region has the DNA TGCAGCGTTGCAAAGACAGATACGCAGTATTTT.